The clone carrying this TCR beta chain was recorded many times. CDR1 is MDHEN, CDR2 SYDVKM, per germline. This CDR3 is built from 17 residues. V gave up 1 base and J gave up 3 bases, with 19 bases separating them. The sample belongs to a study of regulatory T cells in long-lasting Graves disease. Whole-study context: Those Graves' patients who were newly diagnosed had been on antithyroid drugs under 3 months.

Documented time point: newly diagnosed GD, antithyroid drugs for less than 3 months. PBMC-extracted RNA yielded the TCR library. Assembly of TCR beta libraries relied on iRepertoire HTBI primers together with Arm-PCR of CDR3 regions. TCRdb processed the multiplex PCR reads anew with MiXCR; each CDR3 protein has one entry. The data show around 400,000 distinct CDR3 sequences, less than 20% seen once. The chain joins TRBV28 to TRBJ2-7; D uncertain. The source material was peripheral blood mononuclear cells (PBMCs), sampled at new diagnosis, from a patient treated with antithyroid drugs. The receptor was derived from a female donor with Graves disease. In DNA form, the CDR3 reads TGTGCCAGCAGTTTATCAATCCAGTTAATCGCGAACTACGAGCAGTACTTC. Its protein product is CASSLSIQLIANYEQYF.